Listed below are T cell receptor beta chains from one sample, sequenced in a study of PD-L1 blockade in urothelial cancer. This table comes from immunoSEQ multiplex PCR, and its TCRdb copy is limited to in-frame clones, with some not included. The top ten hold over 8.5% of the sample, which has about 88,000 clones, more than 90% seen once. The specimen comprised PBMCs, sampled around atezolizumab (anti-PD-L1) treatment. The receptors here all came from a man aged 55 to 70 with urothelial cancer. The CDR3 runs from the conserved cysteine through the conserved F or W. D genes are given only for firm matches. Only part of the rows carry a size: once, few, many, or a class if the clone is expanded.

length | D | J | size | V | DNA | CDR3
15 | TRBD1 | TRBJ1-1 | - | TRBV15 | TGTGCCACCAGCAGAGCCGACAGGGGTCAAGCTGAAGCTTTCTTT | CATSRADRGQAEAFF
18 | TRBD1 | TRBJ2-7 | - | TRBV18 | TGTGCCAGCTCACCATTGGGGACAGGGGTAGGGTACTCCTACGAGCAGTACTTC | CASSPLGTGVGYSYEQYF
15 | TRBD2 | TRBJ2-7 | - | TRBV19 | TGTGCCAGTAGTATAGGCGGGGGGACCTCCTACGAGCAGTACTTC | CASSIGGGTSYEQYF
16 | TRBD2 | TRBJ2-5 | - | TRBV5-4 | TGTGCCAGCAGCCATCCGACAGCGCTAGCGGGGGGGGCCCAGTACTTC | CASSHPTALAGGAQYF
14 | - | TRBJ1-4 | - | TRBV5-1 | TGCGCCAGCAGCGTGACCCCAGGAAATGAAAAACTGTTTTTT | CASSVTPGNEKLFF
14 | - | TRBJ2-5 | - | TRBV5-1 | TGCGCCAGCAGCTTGTCCCCGTACCAAGAGACCCAGTACTTC | CASSLSPYQETQYF
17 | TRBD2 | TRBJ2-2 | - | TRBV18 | TGTGCCAGCTCCCGACTAGCGGGGAGATCGAACACCGGGGAGCTGTTTTTT | CASSRLAGRSNTGELFF
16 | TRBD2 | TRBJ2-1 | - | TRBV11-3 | TGTGCCAGCAGTCTGGGCGCGGGAGGATCCCACAATGAGCAGTTCTTC | CASSLGAGGSHNEQFF
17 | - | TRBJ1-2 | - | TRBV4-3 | TGCGCCAGCAGCCAAGATTTGGCGGTAGGGAGCGACTATGGCTACACCTTC | CASSQDLAVGSDYGYTF
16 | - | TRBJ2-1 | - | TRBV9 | TGTGCCAGCAGCCTAGGCCAGGACAGCTCCTACAATGAGCAGTTCTTC | CASSLGQDSSYNEQFF
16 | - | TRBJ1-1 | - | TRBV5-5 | TGTGCCAGCAAATTTGGGAGGGGGGGGCCGAACACTGAAGCTTTCTTT | CASKFGRGGPNTEAFF
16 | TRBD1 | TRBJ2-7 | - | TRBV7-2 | TGTGCCAGCAGCTTAGGTTTCCGGACAGGGACCTACGAGCAGTACTTC | CASSLGFRTGTYEQYF
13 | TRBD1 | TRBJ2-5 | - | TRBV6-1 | TGTGCCAGCAGCTGGACAGGAGAAGAGACCCAGTACTTC | CASSWTGEETQYF
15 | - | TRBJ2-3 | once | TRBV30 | TGTGCCTGGTCCCGGGACACTACTAGCACAGATACGCAGTATTTT | CAWSRDTTSTDTQYF
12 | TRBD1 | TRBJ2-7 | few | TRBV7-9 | TGTGCCAGCGGGGGAAGGGGGCCGCGGCAGTACTTC | CASGGRGPRQYF
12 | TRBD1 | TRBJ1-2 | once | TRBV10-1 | TGCGCCAGCAGAAACAGGGGGCCTGGCTACACCTTC | CASRNRGPGYTF
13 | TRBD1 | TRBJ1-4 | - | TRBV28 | TGTGCCAGCAGTGCAGGACAGGATGAAAAACTGTTTTTT | CASSAGQDEKLFF
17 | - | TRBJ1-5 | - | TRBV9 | TGTGCCAGCAGCACTAATCCGGACAGAGATAGCAATCAGCCCCAGCATTTT | CASSTNPDRDSNQPQHF
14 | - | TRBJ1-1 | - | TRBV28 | TGTGCCAGCAGTTTCCAAGGGGCCGTCGGGGAAGCTTTCTTT | CASSFQGAVGEAFF
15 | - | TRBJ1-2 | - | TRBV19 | TGTGCCAGTAGTCCCCAGGGGACACTCATTTATGGCTACACCTTC | CASSPQGTLIYGYTF
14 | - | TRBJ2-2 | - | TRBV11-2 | TGTGCCAGCAGCCCGCTACAGGGCACCGGGGAGCTGTTTTTT | CASSPLQGTGELFF
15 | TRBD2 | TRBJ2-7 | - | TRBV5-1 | TGCGCCAGCAGCTTGGGTGCTAGCGGGAGCTACGAGCAGTACTTC | CASSLGASGSYEQYF
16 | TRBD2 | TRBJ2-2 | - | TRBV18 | TGTGCCAGCTCGCCAACTAGCGGGAGCCTATCCGGGGAGCTGTTTTTT | CASSPTSGSLSGELFF
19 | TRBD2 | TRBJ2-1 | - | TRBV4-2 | TGTGCCAGCAGCCAAGTCCAGGTGGCGGGAGGAATGACCTACAATGAGCAGTTCTTC | CASSQVQVAGGMTYNEQFF
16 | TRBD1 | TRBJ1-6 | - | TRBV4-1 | TGCGCCAGCAGCCAATCCGGGACAGGAAATAATTCACCCCTCCACTTT | CASSQSGTGNNSPLHF
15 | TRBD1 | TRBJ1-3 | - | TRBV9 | TGTGCCAGCAGCCCCTCGGGACAGGGAATAGACACCATATATTTT | CASSPSGQGIDTIYF
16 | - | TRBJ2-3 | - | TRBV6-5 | TGTGCCAGCAGTTACGCACAGGGTACCAGCACAGATACGCAGTATTTT | CASSYAQGTSTDTQYF
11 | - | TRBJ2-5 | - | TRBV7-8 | TGTGCCAGCAGCCAACTACGGACCCAGTACTTC | CASSQLRTQYF
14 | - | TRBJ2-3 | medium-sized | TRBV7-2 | TGTGCCAGCAGCTTAGGACTCCTCACAGATACGCAGTATTTT | CASSLGLLTDTQYF
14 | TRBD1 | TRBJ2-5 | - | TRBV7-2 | TGTGCCAGCAGCTTTTCCCCAGGGGGAGAGACCCAGTACTTC | CASSFSPGGETQYF
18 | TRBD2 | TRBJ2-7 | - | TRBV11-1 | TGTGCCAGCAGCTTACTCTCGACTCAGACTAGCGTCTCTTACGAGCAGTACTTC | CASSLLSTQTSVSYEQYF
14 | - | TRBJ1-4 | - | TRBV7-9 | TGTGCCAGCAGCTTAGGAGCAACTAATGAAAAACTGTTTTTT | CASSLGATNEKLFF
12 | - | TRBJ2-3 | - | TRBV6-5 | TGTGCCAGCACCCCGAGGGGGGGTACGCAGTATTTT | CASTPRGGTQYF
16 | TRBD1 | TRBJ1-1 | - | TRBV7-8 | TGTGCCAGCAGCTTTGACAGGGGGCAGTGGAACACTGAAGCTTTCTTT | CASSFDRGQWNTEAFF
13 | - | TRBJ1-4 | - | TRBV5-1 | TGCGCCAGCAGCAAGACAGATAATGAAAAACTGTTTTTT | CASSKTDNEKLFF
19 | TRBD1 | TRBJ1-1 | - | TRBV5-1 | TGCGCCAGCAGCTTGGCCTTGGGACAGGGAGGTTCCGTGAGCACTGAAGCTTTCTTT | CASSLALGQGGSVSTEAFF
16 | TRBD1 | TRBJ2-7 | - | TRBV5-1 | TGCGCCAGCAGCTCGGAACCCTCGGGACAGAACTACGAGCAGTACTTC | CASSSEPSGQNYEQYF
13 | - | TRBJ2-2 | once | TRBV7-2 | TGTGCCAGCAGGCCCGGCGGGACCGGGGAGCTGTTTTTT | CASRPGGTGELFF
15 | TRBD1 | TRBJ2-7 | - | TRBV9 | TGTGCCAGCAGCGTAGACACAGGGGGTGGCCACGAGCAGTACTTC | CASSVDTGGGHEQYF
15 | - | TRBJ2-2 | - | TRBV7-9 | TGTGCCAGCAGCTTAGTACAGGGGAACACCGGGGAGCTGTTTTTT | CASSLVQGNTGELFF
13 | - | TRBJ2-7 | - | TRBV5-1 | TGCGCCAGCAGGTTTAGCGACTCCTACGAGCAGTACTTC | CASRFSDSYEQYF
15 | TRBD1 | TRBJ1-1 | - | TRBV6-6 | TGTGCCAGCAGTTACTCAATACAGGGGCTGGCTGAAGCTTTCTTT | CASSYSIQGLAEAFF
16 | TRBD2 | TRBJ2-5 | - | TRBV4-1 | TGCGCCAGCAGCCAAGGACTAGCGGGAGGGGGGGAGACCCAGTACTTC | CASSQGLAGGGETQYF
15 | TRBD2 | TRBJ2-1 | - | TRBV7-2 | TGTGCCAGCAGCTTAGTACCTAGCGGGACCCATGAGCAGTTCTTC | CASSLVPSGTHEQFF
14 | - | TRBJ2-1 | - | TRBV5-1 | TGCGCCAGCAGCTTGATGTCGGTGGGAGATGAGCAGTTCTTC | CASSLMSVGDEQFF
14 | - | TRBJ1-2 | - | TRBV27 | TGTGCCAGCAGTGCGGGGGCTAATTCCTATGGCTACACCTTC | CASSAGANSYGYTF
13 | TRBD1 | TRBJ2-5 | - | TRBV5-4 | TGTGCCAGCAGCTCAGGACAGGGTGAGACCCAGTACTTC | CASSSGQGETQYF
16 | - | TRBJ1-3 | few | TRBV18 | TGTGCCAGCTCACCAGAGTCATCGGGGACTGGAAACACCATATATTTT | CASSPESSGTGNTIYF
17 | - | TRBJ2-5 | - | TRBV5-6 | TGTGCCAGCAGCTTGGGACTATTCAGGGGTAGCCAAGAGACCCAGTACTTC | CASSLGLFRGSQETQYF
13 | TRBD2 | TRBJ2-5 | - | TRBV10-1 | TGCGCCGAAAACCTGGGGGGGAGAGAGACCCAGTACTTC | CAENLGGRETQYF
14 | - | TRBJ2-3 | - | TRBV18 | TGTGCCAGCTCACCTATCGGAGGCACAGATACGCAGTATTTT | CASSPIGGTDTQYF